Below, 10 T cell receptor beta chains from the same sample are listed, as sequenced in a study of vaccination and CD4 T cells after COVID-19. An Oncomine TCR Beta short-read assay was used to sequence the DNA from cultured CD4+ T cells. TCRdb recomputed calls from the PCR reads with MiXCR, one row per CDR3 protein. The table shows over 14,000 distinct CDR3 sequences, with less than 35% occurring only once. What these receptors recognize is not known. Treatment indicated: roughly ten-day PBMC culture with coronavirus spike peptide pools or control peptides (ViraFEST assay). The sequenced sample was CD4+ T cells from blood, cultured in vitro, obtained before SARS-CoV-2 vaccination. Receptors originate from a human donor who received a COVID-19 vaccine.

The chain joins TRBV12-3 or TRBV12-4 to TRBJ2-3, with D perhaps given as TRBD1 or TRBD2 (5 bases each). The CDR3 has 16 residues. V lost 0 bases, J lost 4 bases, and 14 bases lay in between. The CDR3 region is CASSLARRGEADTQYF. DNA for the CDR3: TGTGCCAGCAGTTTAGCGCGAAGGGGAGAAGCAGATACGCAGTATTTT.

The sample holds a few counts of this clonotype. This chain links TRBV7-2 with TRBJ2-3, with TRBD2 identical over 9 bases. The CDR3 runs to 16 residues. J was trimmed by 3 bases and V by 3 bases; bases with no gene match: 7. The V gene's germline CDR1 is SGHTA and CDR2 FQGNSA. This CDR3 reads CASSFLSGGRTDTQYF. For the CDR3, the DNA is TGTGCCAGCAGCTTCCTTAGCGGGGGAAGAACAGATACGCAGTATTTT.

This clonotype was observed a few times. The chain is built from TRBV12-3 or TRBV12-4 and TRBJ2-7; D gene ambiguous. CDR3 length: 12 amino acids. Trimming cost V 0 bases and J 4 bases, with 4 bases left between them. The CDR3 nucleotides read TGTGCCAGCAGTTTAGCCTTTTACGAGCAGTACTTC. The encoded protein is CASSLAFYEQYF.

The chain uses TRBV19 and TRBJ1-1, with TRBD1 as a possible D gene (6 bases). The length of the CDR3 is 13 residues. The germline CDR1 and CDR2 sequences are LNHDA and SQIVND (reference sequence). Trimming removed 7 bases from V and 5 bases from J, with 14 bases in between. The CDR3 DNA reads TGTGCCAGTACGGGGGGGCTTGGGACTGAAGCTTTCTTT. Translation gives CASTGGLGTEAFF.

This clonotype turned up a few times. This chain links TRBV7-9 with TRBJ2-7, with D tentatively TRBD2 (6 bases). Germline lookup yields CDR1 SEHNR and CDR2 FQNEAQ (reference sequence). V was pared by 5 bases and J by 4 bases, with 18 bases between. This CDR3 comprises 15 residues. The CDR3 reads CASSRWREFGYEQYF. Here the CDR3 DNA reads TGTGCCAGCAGCCGATGGAGGGAATTTGGTTACGAGCAGTACTTC.

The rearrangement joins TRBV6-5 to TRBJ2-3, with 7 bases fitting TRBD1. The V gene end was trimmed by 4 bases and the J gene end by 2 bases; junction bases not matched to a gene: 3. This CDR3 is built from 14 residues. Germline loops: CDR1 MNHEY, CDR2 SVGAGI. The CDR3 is CASSSGQDTDTQYF. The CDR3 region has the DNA TGTGCCAGCAGTTCCGGACAGGACACAGATACGCAGTATTTT.

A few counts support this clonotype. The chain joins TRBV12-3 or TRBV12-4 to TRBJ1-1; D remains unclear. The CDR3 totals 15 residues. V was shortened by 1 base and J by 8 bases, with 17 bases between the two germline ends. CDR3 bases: TGTGCCAGCAGTTTAGTTTTGACGGGTAGCACGGAAGCTTTCTTT. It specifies CASSLVLTGSTEAFF.

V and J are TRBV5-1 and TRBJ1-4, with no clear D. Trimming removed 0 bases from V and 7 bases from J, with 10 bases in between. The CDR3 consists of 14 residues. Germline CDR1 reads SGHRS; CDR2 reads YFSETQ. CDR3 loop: CASSLGREGEKLFF. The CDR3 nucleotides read TGCGCCAGCAGCTTGGGTAGGGAAGGTGAAAAACTGTTTTTT. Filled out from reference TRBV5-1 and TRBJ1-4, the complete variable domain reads KAGVTQTPRYLIKTRGQQVTLSCSPISGHRSVSWYQQTPGQGLQFLFEYFSETQRNKGNFPGRFSGRQFSNSRSEMNVSTLELGDSALYLCASSLGREGEKLFFGSGTQLSVL.

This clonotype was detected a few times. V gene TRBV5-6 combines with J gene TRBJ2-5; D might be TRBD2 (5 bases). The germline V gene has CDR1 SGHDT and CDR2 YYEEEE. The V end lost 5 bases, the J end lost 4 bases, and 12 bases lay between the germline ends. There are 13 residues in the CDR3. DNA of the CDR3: TGTGCCAGCAGACCCGAACTAGGAGAGACCCAGTACTTC. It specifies CASRPELGETQYF.

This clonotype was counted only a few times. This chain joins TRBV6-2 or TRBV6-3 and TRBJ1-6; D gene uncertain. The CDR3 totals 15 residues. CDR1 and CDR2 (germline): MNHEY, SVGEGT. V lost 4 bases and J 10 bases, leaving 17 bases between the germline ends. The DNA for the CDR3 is TGTGCCAGCAGTTTCCGGACCCAACTCGGGTCACCCCTCCACTTT. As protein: CASSFRTQLGSPLHF.